This TCR beta chain was captured in a study of long-term antiretroviral therapy in people with HIV. immunoSEQ v3.0 was run at survey level. Assay used: immunoSEQ multiplex PCR; TCRdb lists only in-frame clones, some missing. The sample lists 25,000 to 30,000 clones; 93% were seen once. V lost 5 bases, J lost 2 bases, and 9 bases stayed unmatched. Germline loops: CDR1 MNHNY, CDR2 SVGAGI (reference sequence). CDR3 size: 15 residues. The receptor was isolated from a woman aged 40 to 50 with HIV. This chain links TRBV6-6 with TRBJ2-7; 7 nucleotides match TRBD1. The specimen was unsorted PBMCs, collected approximately 6.3 years after starting antiretroviral therapy. CDR3 coding DNA: TGTGCCAGCAGTCCAACCGGGACAGACACCTACGAGCAGTACTTC. It is translated as CASSPTGTDTYEQYF.